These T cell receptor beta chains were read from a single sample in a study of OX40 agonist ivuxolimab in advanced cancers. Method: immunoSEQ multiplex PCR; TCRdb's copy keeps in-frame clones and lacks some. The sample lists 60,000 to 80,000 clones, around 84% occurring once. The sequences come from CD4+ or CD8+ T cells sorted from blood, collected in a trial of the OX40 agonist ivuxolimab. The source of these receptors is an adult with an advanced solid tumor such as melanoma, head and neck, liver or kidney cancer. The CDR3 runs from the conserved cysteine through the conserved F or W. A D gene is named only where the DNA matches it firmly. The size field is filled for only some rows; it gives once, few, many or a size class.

CDR3: CASSLSRNGYTF
DNA: TGTGCCAGCAGCTTGAGTCGGAATGGCTACACCTTC
V: TRBV5-5
J: TRBJ1-2
D: NA
size: NA

CDR3: CASSQDSSGDYEQYF
DNA: TGTGCCAGCAGCCAAGATTCGTCCGGGGACTACGAGCAGTACTTC
V: TRBV4-2
J: TRBJ2-7
D: NA
size: NA

CDR3: CASSPGGLAGVYEQFF
DNA: TGTGCCAGCAGCCCAGGGGGTCTAGCGGGGGTTTATGAGCAGTTCTTC
V: TRBV7-8
J: TRBJ2-1
D: TRBD2
size: NA

CDR3: CASSLIRDRALSGELFF
DNA: TGTGCCAGCAGCCTGATCCGGGACAGGGCCCTGTCCGGGGAGCTGTTTTTT
V: TRBV13
J: TRBJ2-2
D: TRBD1
size: NA

CDR3: CASSLEGASNQPQHF
DNA: TGTGCCAGCAGTTTAGAGGGGGCGTCCAATCAGCCCCAGCATTTT
V: TRBV27
J: TRBJ1-5
D: TRBD1
size: NA

CDR3: CASSLYYEQYF
DNA: TGTGCCAGCAGCCTCTACTACGAGCAGTACTTC
V: TRBV7-2
J: TRBJ2-7
D: NA
size: large

CDR3: CASSGGQKAFF
DNA: TGTGCCAGCAGCGGGGGACAGAAGGCTTTCTTT
V: TRBV28
J: TRBJ1-1
D: TRBD1
size: few

CDR3: CASSLDQEKLFF
DNA: TGTGCCAGCAGCTTAGATCAGGAAAAACTGTTTTTT
V: TRBV7-9
J: TRBJ1-4
D: NA
size: large

CDR3: CASSLSIGYEQYF
DNA: TGTGCCAGCAGTTTAAGCATAGGTTACGAGCAGTACTTC
V: TRBV27
J: TRBJ2-7
D: NA
size: NA

CDR3: CASSFWGDAGELFF
DNA: TGTGCCAGCAGCTTTTGGGGTGACGCCGGGGAGCTGTTTTTT
V: TRBV11-2
J: TRBJ2-2
D: NA
size: NA

CDR3: CAISESAGPDGYTF
DNA: TGTGCCATCAGTGAGTCGGCGGGTCCGGATGGCTACACCTTC
V: TRBV10-3
J: TRBJ1-2
D: NA
size: NA

CDR3: CASSSAFTNEQFF
DNA: TGTGCCAGCAGCTCTGCTTTTACCAATGAGCAGTTCTTC
V: TRBV7-2
J: TRBJ2-1
D: NA
size: NA

CDR3: CASSQAQGARGYTF
DNA: TGTGCCAGCAGCCAAGCACAGGGTGCCCGAGGCTACACCTTC
V: TRBV4-2
J: TRBJ1-2
D: NA
size: few

CDR3: CASSRLVSLDTQYF
DNA: TGTGCCAGTTCCCGGCTAGTTAGTTTGGATACGCAGTATTTT
V: TRBV19
J: TRBJ2-3
D: NA
size: few

CDR3: CASSPRAPGLISYEQYF
DNA: TGTGCCAGCTCACCACGGGCCCCAGGGCTTATTTCCTACGAGCAGTACTTC
V: TRBV18
J: TRBJ2-7
D: NA
size: NA

CDR3: CASSYSSPYSNQPQHF
DNA: TGTGCCAGCAGTTACTCTTCCCCGTATAGCAATCAGCCCCAGCATTTT
V: TRBV6-6
J: TRBJ1-5
D: NA
size: NA

CDR3: CASAAGGSTDTQYF
DNA: TGTGCCAGCGCGGCGGGAGGTAGCACAGATACGCAGTATTTT
V: TRBV2
J: TRBJ2-3
D: TRBD2
size: NA

CDR3: CASTQGGNTEAFF
DNA: TGTGCCAGCACCCAGGGGGGGAACACTGAAGCTTTCTTT
V: TRBV28
J: TRBJ1-1
D: TRBD1
size: NA

CDR3: CASSLAGTSGSIYEQYF
DNA: TGTGCCAGCAGCTTAGCCGGGACTAGCGGGTCGATCTACGAGCAGTACTTC
V: TRBV11-2
J: TRBJ2-7
D: TRBD2
size: NA

CDR3: CASSLMRVSYEQYF
DNA: TGTGCCAGCAGCTTAATGAGGGTCTCCTACGAGCAGTACTTC
V: TRBV5-5
J: TRBJ2-7
D: NA
size: NA

CDR3: CASSYPSGNTIYF
DNA: TGTGCCAGCAGTTACCCCTCTGGAAACACCATATATTTT
V: TRBV6-6
J: TRBJ1-3
D: NA
size: NA

CDR3: CAWRRGGIGYEQYF
DNA: TGTGCCTGGAGAAGGGGCGGGATAGGCTACGAGCAGTACTTC
V: TRBV30
J: TRBJ2-7
D: NA
size: NA

CDR3: CASSLALRAVGLRFF
DNA: TGTGCCAGCAGCTTGGCTCTCAGGGCCGTAGGACTCCGGTTCTTC
V: TRBV5-8
J: TRBJ2-1
D: NA
size: NA

CDR3: CASSLEGQPFETQYF
DNA: TGCGCCAGCAGCTTGGAGGGACAGCCCTTCGAGACCCAGTACTTC
V: TRBV5-1
J: TRBJ2-5
D: TRBD1
size: once

CDR3: CASSPTGGGEAKNIQYF
DNA: TGTGCCAGCAGCCCGACCGGAGGGGGGGAAGCCAAAAACATTCAGTACTTC
V: TRBV7-6
J: TRBJ2-4
D: NA
size: NA

CDR3: CATAGTSGTDTQYF
DNA: TGTGCCACCGCCGGGACTAGCGGCACAGATACGCAGTATTTT
V: TRBV19
J: TRBJ2-3
D: TRBD2
size: NA

CDR3: CASRNTRTRELFF
DNA: TGTGCCAGCAGAAATACTAGAACCCGGGAGCTGTTTTTT
V: TRBV27
J: TRBJ2-2
D: NA
size: once

CDR3: CASSPGRTGGSYGYTF
DNA: TGTGCCAGCAGCCCCGGACGGACAGGGGGAAGTTATGGCTACACCTTC
V: TRBV5-4
J: TRBJ1-2
D: TRBD1
size: NA

CDR3: CASSRLAGGHNEQFF
DNA: TGTGCCAGCTCGAGACTAGCGGGAGGACACAATGAGCAGTTCTTC
V: TRBV18
J: TRBJ2-1
D: TRBD2
size: NA

CDR3: CSAELVTGGEQYF
DNA: TGCAGCGCGGAGCTGGTGACAGGTGGGGAGCAGTACTTC
V: TRBV29-1
J: TRBJ2-7
D: NA
size: NA

CDR3: CASSKGLNNEQFF
DNA: TGTGCCAGTAGTAAAGGACTAAACAATGAGCAGTTCTTC
V: TRBV19
J: TRBJ2-1
D: NA
size: NA

CDR3: CASSESTGAGPNEQFF
DNA: TGCGCCAGCAGTGAGTCTACGGGGGCCGGACCGAATGAGCAGTTCTTC
V: TRBV10-1
J: TRBJ2-1
D: NA
size: NA

CDR3: CASSPSGGQEKLFF
DNA: TGTGCCAGCTCACCGTCGGGGGGCCAGGAAAAACTGTTTTTT
V: TRBV18
J: TRBJ1-4
D: NA
size: NA

CDR3: CASSVEAGGSYEQYF
DNA: TGTGCCAGCAGCGTAGAGGCAGGGGGCTCCTACGAGCAGTACTTC
V: TRBV9
J: TRBJ2-7
D: TRBD1
size: NA

CDR3: CASSSLGDNEQFF
DNA: TGTGCCAGCAGCTCCTTGGGGGACAATGAGCAGTTCTTC
V: TRBV7-9
J: TRBJ2-1
D: NA
size: few

CDR3: CACSGTSGTDTQYF
DNA: TGTGCCTGTAGCGGGACTAGCGGAACAGATACGCAGTATTTT
V: TRBV30
J: TRBJ2-3
D: TRBD2
size: NA

CDR3: CASSNGNSGSGETQYF
DNA: TGTGCCAGCAGTAATGGGAATAGCGGGAGCGGAGAGACCCAGTACTTC
V: TRBV2
J: TRBJ2-5
D: TRBD2
size: NA

CDR3: CASSVRDRVADTQYF
DNA: TGTGCCAGCAGTGTAAGGGACAGGGTGGCAGATACGCAGTATTTT
V: TRBV2
J: TRBJ2-3
D: TRBD1
size: NA

CDR3: CASSSRDEQFF
DNA: TGTGCCAGCAGTTCAAGGGACGAGCAGTTCTTC
V: TRBV28
J: TRBJ2-1
D: NA
size: once

CDR3: CASSSGQGEQYF
DNA: TGTGCCAGCAGTTCAGGACAGGGCGAGCAGTACTTC
V: TRBV28
J: TRBJ2-7
D: TRBD1
size: NA

CDR3: CATSRVSAGELFF
DNA: TGTGCCACCAGCAGAGTTAGTGCCGGGGAGCTGTTTTTT
V: TRBV15
J: TRBJ2-2
D: NA
size: NA

CDR3: CASSLAIGRRYEQYF
DNA: TGCGCCAGCAGCTTGGCCATTGGACGGCGATACGAGCAGTACTTC
V: TRBV5-1
J: TRBJ2-7
D: NA
size: NA

CDR3: CATSGLDRPLGNIQYF
DNA: TGTGCCACCAGCGGACTGGACCGACCTCTAGGAAACATTCAGTACTTC
V: TRBV15
J: TRBJ2-4
D: NA
size: NA

CDR3: CASSQDPGYSNTGELFF
DNA: TGCGCCAGCAGCCAAGACCCGGGCTACTCGAACACCGGGGAGCTGTTTTTT
V: TRBV4-3
J: TRBJ2-2
D: NA
size: NA

CDR3: CASSTLATNEKLFF
DNA: TGTGCCAGCAGTACGTTGGCGACTAATGAAAAACTGTTTTTT
V: TRBV28
J: TRBJ1-4
D: NA
size: few